These T cell receptor beta chains were read from a single sample in a study of T-cell reconstitution after alpha-beta-depleted transplantation in children. TCRdb called the PCR reads again in MiXCR, with one record for every CDR3 protein. Of approximately 1,000,000 distinct CDR3 sequences listed, 25% to 30% are singletons. The sample consisted of PBMCs, mostly from graft donor cells, taken 360 days after TCRalphabeta/CD19-depleted stem cell transplant. Receptors originate from a boy in the first two years of life who had a stem cell transplant for SCID, so the T cells may come from the graft donor. Each CDR3 is given with its conserved first and last residue. A D gene is named only where the DNA matches it firmly. Size values are once, few and many counts, or a class for expanded clones, and some rows have none.

size	J	V	D	DNA	CDR3
few	TRBJ2-3	TRBV18	TRBD2	TGTGCCAGCTCACTCCGGGGGGGTGGAGATACGCAGTATTTT	CASSLRGGGDTQYF
many	TRBJ2-1	TRBV7-7	-	TGTGCCAGCAGCCCCCATGACTACTACAATGAGCAGTTCTTC	CASSPHDYYNEQFF
-	TRBJ1-1	TRBV20-1	-	TGCAGTGCTACGAAGGGACTGGGGATGAACACTGAAGCTTTCTTT	CSATKGLGMNTEAFF
few	TRBJ2-1	TRBV12-3/TRBV12-4	-	TGTGCCAGCAGTTTGGTAGACTACAATGAGCAGTTCTTC	CASSLVDYNEQFF
few	TRBJ1-1	TRBV20-1	-	TGCAGTGCTACCTTCGGGGCGAACACTGAAGCTTTCTTT	CSATFGANTEAFF
few	TRBJ2-7	TRBV20-1	TRBD2	TGCAGTGCTAGAGATCGGGGTAGCGGGGCCCTTAGCCTCTCCTACGAGCAGTACTTC	CSARDRGSGALSLSYEQYF
-	TRBJ2-5	TRBV5-1	-	TGCGCCAGCAGCTTTATCAGCGGGTCCACGTTGGAGACCCAGTACTTC	CASSFISGSTLETQYF
-	TRBJ2-5	TRBV7-8	-	TGTGCCAGCAGCTTAGGGTTTCAGCACGGGACGGGGACCCAGTACTTC	CASSLGFQHGTGTQYF
few	TRBJ2-3	TRBV29-1	-	TGCAGCGTTGAAGGAATTAACGTAAATACGCAGTATTTT	CSVEGINVNTQYF
-	TRBJ2-3	TRBV20-1	-	TGCAGTGCCCTCACCCGTGATACGCAGTATTTT	CSALTRDTQYF
many	TRBJ2-3	TRBV29-1	TRBD2	TGCAGCGTTGAAGATCCAGAGGCTAGCGGGGGGGTCACAGATACGCAGTATTTT	CSVEDPEASGGVTDTQYF
many	TRBJ2-7	TRBV4-3	-	TGCGCCAGCAGCCAAGATGACCATAGGCAGCGGTACTTC	CASSQDDHRQRYF
few	TRBJ2-7	TRBV28	TRBD1	TGTGCCAGCAGTCCCGCCGGGACAGCGTCATACGAGCAGTACTTC	CASSPAGTASYEQYF
-	TRBJ1-1	TRBV12-3/TRBV12-4	-	TGTGCCAGCGGCGCTGGCGGGGACACTGAAGCTTTCTTT	CASGAGGDTEAFF
many	TRBJ1-2	TRBV5-1	-	TGCGCCAGCAGCTCGACAGTAAGCTATGGCTACACCTTC	CASSSTVSYGYTF
-	TRBJ1-5	TRBV7-2	-	TGTGCCAGCAGCTTATCCAGACGGATGAATCAGCCCCAGCATTTT	CASSLSRRMNQPQHF
few	TRBJ2-5	TRBV5-1	TRBD1	TGCGCCAGCAGCGCTCCGGAACAGGGGGAGACCCAGTACTTC	CASSAPEQGETQYF
-	TRBJ2-5	TRBV20-1	TRBD2	TGCAGTGAGAGCTCTAGCGGCCAAGAGACCCAGTACTTC	CSESSSGQETQYF
few	TRBJ2-7	TRBV20-1	-	TGCAGTGCTAGTCCACAGACATACGAGCAGTACTTC	CSASPQTYEQYF
-	TRBJ2-7	TRBV18	-	TGTGCCAGCTCACCACAAGCCGCGGGAACCTACGAGCAGTACTTC	CASSPQAAGTYEQYF
-	TRBJ1-2	TRBV5-5	-	TGTGCCAGCCTACAGATACCCGGCGACTATGGCTACACCTTC	CASLQIPGDYGYTF
many	TRBJ2-5	TRBV7-9	-	TGTGCCAGCAGCTCCCCGGGGGAGACCCAGTACTTC	CASSSPGETQYF
-	TRBJ2-3	TRBV11-1	-	TGTGCCAGCAGCTTAGGCTGGTGGGATACGCAGTATTTT	CASSLGWWDTQYF
-	TRBJ2-3	TRBV5-1	TRBD2	TGCGCCAGCAGCATTGCTAGCGGGGGGTCCCGTGGAGATACGCAGTATTTT	CASSIASGGSRGDTQYF
few	TRBJ1-4	TRBV12-3/TRBV12-4	-	TGTGCCAGCAGTTTAGAAGGGGGGAGAAAACTGTTTTTT	CASSLEGGRKLFF
few	TRBJ1-5	TRBV25-1	-	TGTGCCAGCAGCCCGGCCTTAGGTCAGCCCCAGCATTTT	CASSPALGQPQHF
-	TRBJ2-7	TRBV7-2	TRBD1	TGTGCCAGCAGCCCCACCCGGGACAGGGGACATTACGAGCAGTACTTC	CASSPTRDRGHYEQYF
few	TRBJ2-3	TRBV29-1	-	TGCAGCGTTGTTGGGGCATCGGATACGCAGTATTTT	CSVVGASDTQYF
-	TRBJ1-1	TRBV20-1	-	TGCAGTGCTAATCAGAAGAACACTGAAGCTTTCTTT	CSANQKNTEAFF
-	TRBJ2-1	TRBV11-2	-	TGTGCCAGCAGCCGCAGGGAGGTTGGACTCACGGCTAGCCCAGCCTACAATGAGCAGTTCTTC	CASSRREVGLTASPAYNEQFF
-	TRBJ1-2	TRBV7-2	TRBD1	TGTGCCAGCAGCATAGGACAGGGTGGCAGCTATGGCTACACCTTC	CASSIGQGGSYGYTF
few	TRBJ1-1	TRBV12-3/TRBV12-4	-	TGTGCCAGCAGTTTGTCAGGGCGGCGGAACACTGAAGCTTTCTTT	CASSLSGRRNTEAFF
-	TRBJ1-1	TRBV7-2	-	TGTGCCAGCAGCTTAGACTGGGCAGCCGAAGCTTTCTTT	CASSLDWAAEAFF
-	TRBJ1-4	TRBV10-3	-	TGTGCCATCAGTGGGGGGAATGGAAATGAAAAACTGTTTTTT	CAISGGNGNEKLFF
-	TRBJ1-1	TRBV6-5	TRBD1	TGTGCCAGCAGTTACGGACAGGGAGCTAACACTGAAGCTTTCTTT	CASSYGQGANTEAFF
-	TRBJ1-2	TRBV4-2	TRBD1	TGTGCCAGCAGCCCAAGGAGGACAGGGAGGATGGGTTACACCTTC	CASSPRRTGRMGYTF
-	TRBJ2-7	TRBV6-1	TRBD1	TGTGCCAGCAGCCGGGACAGGGGGGGTAGCGGGGGCGCGACCTACGAGCAGTACTTC	CASSRDRGGSGGATYEQYF
-	TRBJ2-7	TRBV28	TRBD1	TGTGCCAGCAGTTCGGCCGGGACAGGGGGCTTCAACGAGCAGTACTTC	CASSSAGTGGFNEQYF
-	TRBJ2-3	TRBV20-1	-	TGCAGTGCTAGAGATTGGGCGGGGGCCACCCCGGATACGCAGTATTTT	CSARDWAGATPDTQYF
few	TRBJ2-4	TRBV7-9	-	TGTGCCAGCAGCTCCCTACAGCTAAGTAAAAACATTCAGTACTTC	CASSSLQLSKNIQYF
once	TRBJ2-5	TRBV5-1	TRBD2	TGCGCCAGCAGCACGCCTCCGGGACTAGCGGAAGAGACCCAGTACTTC	CASSTPPGLAEETQYF
-	TRBJ1-4	TRBV4-2	TRBD1	TGTGCCAGCAGCCAAGGACAGGGGATAACTAATGAAAAACTGTTTTTT	CASSQGQGITNEKLFF
-	TRBJ2-7	TRBV27	TRBD1	TGTGCCAGCAGTTCACGGGGACAGAGCAACTCCTACGAGCAGTACTTC	CASSSRGQSNSYEQYF
-	TRBJ2-1	TRBV9	TRBD2	TGTGCCAGCAGCGTAATAAGCGGGGGGAATGAGCAGTTCTTC	CASSVISGGNEQFF
few	TRBJ1-1	TRBV18	TRBD1	TGTGCCAGCTCCTGGACAGGGCCTATAACTGAAGCTTTCTTT	CASSWTGPITEAFF
-	TRBJ2-5	TRBV20-1	-	TGCAGTGCTCCCGGGGGCGCAGAGACCCAGTACTTC	CSAPGGAETQYF
many	TRBJ2-7	TRBV13	-	TGTGCCAGCAGCCCTTCTACAGGCTACTCCTCCTACGAGCAGTACTTC	CASSPSTGYSSYEQYF
few	TRBJ1-2	TRBV15	TRBD1	TGTGCCACCAGCAGAGGCCGGACAGGGGACTATGGCTACACCTTC	CATSRGRTGDYGYTF
-	TRBJ2-7	TRBV9	-	TGTGCCAGCAGCGTAGATCCATCGGTGGGGTCCGAGCAGTACTTC	CASSVDPSVGSEQYF
-	TRBJ2-1	TRBV7-2	-	TGTGCCAGCAGCTTAGACCTTAGGGATGAGCAGTTCTTC	CASSLDLRDEQFF
-	TRBJ1-1	TRBV12-3/TRBV12-4	TRBD1	TGTGCCAGCAGTCGAAGGACAGGGAGTAAGACTGAAGCTTTCTTT	CASSRRTGSKTEAFF
-	TRBJ1-1	TRBV29-1	-	TGCAGCGTTGCCGGCCGTCTGGACACTGAAGCTTTCTTT	CSVAGRLDTEAFF
-	TRBJ2-5	TRBV20-1	-	TGCAGTGCTAGTATTCCCCAGGATGGACAAGAGACCCAGTACTTC	CSASIPQDGQETQYF